These T cell receptor beta chains were read from a single sample in a study of OX40 agonist ivuxolimab in advanced cancers. The repertoire was sequenced with immunoSEQ multiplex PCR; TCRdb's copy has only in-frame clones and lacks some. The data show nearly 45,000 clones, roughly 84% seen once. The source was CD4+ or CD8+ T cells sorted from blood, collected in a trial of the OX40 agonist ivuxolimab. Receptors were obtained from an adult with an advanced solid tumor such as melanoma, head and neck, liver or kidney cancer. Each CDR3 is given with its conserved first and last residue. The D gene is left open where the match is weak. A row's size may be missing; if present it is once, few, many or a size class.

cdr3_nt	cdr3_aa	d_call	v_call	clone_size	j_call
TGTGCCACAAGCGGGAGCTCCTACAATGAGCAGTTCTTC	CATSGSSYNEQFF	TRBD2	TRBV5-4	NA	TRBJ2-1
TGTGCCAGCAGTTTGGAGGGAGGCAATCAGCCCCAGCATTTT	CASSLEGGNQPQHF	NA	TRBV27	NA	TRBJ1-5
TGTGCCAGCAGCGAGGGCAGCTCCTACGAGCAGTACTTC	CASSEGSSYEQYF	NA	TRBV9	NA	TRBJ2-7
TGTGCCAGTCGAGGACAGATAAATGAAAAACTGTTTTTT	CASRGQINEKLFF	NA	TRBV19	few	TRBJ1-4
TGTGCCAGCAGTCGTCCCCCGGGGTACGAGCAGTACTTC	CASSRPPGYEQYF	NA	TRBV11-2	NA	TRBJ2-7
TGCGCCAGCAGCCAAGATCAGACGGGCCCCACCATCTACGAGCAGTACTTC	CASSQDQTGPTIYEQYF	NA	TRBV4-1	NA	TRBJ2-7
TGTGCCAGCAGCGTAATGGCAGGGCCGGGGACCGGGGAGCTGTTTTTT	CASSVMAGPGTGELFF	NA	TRBV7-7	NA	TRBJ2-2
TGTGCCAGCAGCTTTGGAGGGAACACTGAAGCTTTCTTT	CASSFGGNTEAFF	NA	TRBV5-4	few	TRBJ1-1
TGTGCCACCAGCAGCCCAGGACGGTTCCAAGAGACCCAGTACTTC	CATSSPGRFQETQYF	NA	TRBV15	NA	TRBJ2-5
TGTGCCAGCAGTAGATCTATACAGGGGCTAGACAATGAGCAGTTCTTC	CASSRSIQGLDNEQFF	TRBD1	TRBV6-6	NA	TRBJ2-1
TGTGCCAGCAGCTTGTGGGGCAGCAGGGAGCAGTACTTC	CASSLWGSREQYF	NA	TRBV7-3	NA	TRBJ2-7
TGTGCCAGCAGTCTCCGGGACAGGGGCTACGAGCAGTACTTC	CASSLRDRGYEQYF	TRBD1	TRBV27	NA	TRBJ2-7
TGTGCCAGCAGTTTTAGCGGGACTAGCTCCTACAATGAGCAGTTCTTC	CASSFSGTSSYNEQFF	TRBD2	TRBV6-5	few	TRBJ2-1
TGTGCCAGCAGTTACGAGGGTACCACTGAAGCTTTCTTT	CASSYEGTTEAFF	NA	TRBV6-5	NA	TRBJ1-1
TGTGCCAGCGCCAATCAGGGGGTGAGACACGAGCAGTACTTC	CASANQGVRHEQYF	TRBD1	TRBV6-5	NA	TRBJ2-7
TGCGCCAGCAGCTTGGGCAGCGGGACCGAGCAGTACTTC	CASSLGSGTEQYF	TRBD2	TRBV5-1	NA	TRBJ2-7
TGTGCCAGCAGAGAGCGGGGGTGGACCGGGGAGCTGTTTTTT	CASRERGWTGELFF	TRBD2	TRBV11-3	once	TRBJ2-2
TGTGCCAGCAGTGCCCCCGGCCCCGAGCAGTTCTTC	CASSAPGPEQFF	NA	TRBV6-4	NA	TRBJ2-1
TGCGCCCTTAGAGGGGGGAAGCGTGGGGACTATGGCTACACCTTC	CALRGGKRGDYGYTF	NA	TRBV10-2	NA	TRBJ1-2
TGCGCCAGCAGCCAAAGTGAGGGCGAGGGAAACACCATATATTTT	CASSQSEGEGNTIYF	NA	TRBV4-3	few	TRBJ1-3
TGTGCCTGGGGCGGCTTCTACGAGCAGTACTTC	CAWGGFYEQYF	NA	TRBV28	NA	TRBJ2-7
TGTGCCAGCAGCTTATTAGGTGGCGGGTTAACAGATACGCAGTATTTT	CASSLLGGGLTDTQYF	NA	TRBV7-2	few	TRBJ2-3
TGCAGCGTGCGGACAGGGGGATACGAGCAGTACTTC	CSVRTGGYEQYF	TRBD1	TRBV29-1	NA	TRBJ2-7
TGCGCCAGCACTAGCGGGGTCACAGATACGCAGTATTTT	CASTSGVTDTQYF	TRBD2	TRBV10-1	NA	TRBJ2-3
TGTGCCAGCAGTCCCCTTGGCACCTCAGGGTGGCACACTGAAGCTTTCTTT	CASSPLGTSGWHTEAFF	NA	TRBV27	NA	TRBJ1-1
TGCAGCGCCAAGGACGGGAGGGGCACCGGGGAGCTGTTTTTT	CSAKDGRGTGELFF	TRBD2	TRBV29-1	NA	TRBJ2-2
TGTGCCAGCAGTCCCGTACCAGGAGAGAATCAGCCCCAGCATTTT	CASSPVPGENQPQHF	NA	TRBV6-1	NA	TRBJ1-5
TGTGCTAGTGGTTTGGTCCCTTGGGAGCAGTACTTC	CASGLVPWEQYF	NA	TRBV12-5	few	TRBJ2-7
TGTGCCAGCAGCGTACCCCCGGGACGGGCAGACACTGAAGCTTTCTTT	CASSVPPGRADTEAFF	NA	TRBV11-2	NA	TRBJ1-1
TGTGCCAGCAGCTTAAAGATCCAGGTTAACACCGGGGAGCTGTTTTTT	CASSLKIQVNTGELFF	NA	TRBV7-9	NA	TRBJ2-2
TGTGCCAGCAGTTTTGGTTTCGCCTACGAGCAGTACTTC	CASSFGFAYEQYF	NA	TRBV27	NA	TRBJ2-7
TGTGCCAGCAGTTACCGGGACAGCTACGAGCAGTACTTC	CASSYRDSYEQYF	TRBD1	TRBV6-6	few	TRBJ2-7
TGTGCCAGCACGACAGGGTCGAACACCGGGGAGCTGTTTTTT	CASTTGSNTGELFF	TRBD1	TRBV13	NA	TRBJ2-2
TGTGCCAGCAGCCGCGGGGGACAGGGGATTACCGGGGAGCTGTTTTTT	CASSRGGQGITGELFF	TRBD1	TRBV7-9	NA	TRBJ2-2
TGTGCCAGCAGCCCCCCGGACAGGGGGGGTTTCACTGAAGCTTTCTTT	CASSPPDRGGFTEAFF	TRBD1	TRBV7-9	NA	TRBJ1-1
TGCGCCAGCAGCCAAGATCCGGACAGGTTAGGCGAGCAGTACTTC	CASSQDPDRLGEQYF	TRBD1	TRBV4-1	NA	TRBJ2-7
TGTGCCAGCAGTGAAGACGGGGGTTTGAACACTGAAGCTTTCTTT	CASSEDGGLNTEAFF	NA	TRBV2	NA	TRBJ1-1
TGCGCCAGCAGCGAGGGAGGAACCTACAATGAGCAGTTCTTC	CASSEGGTYNEQFF	NA	TRBV10-2	few	TRBJ2-1
TGTGCCAGCTCGGGGACATTGAACACTGAAGCTTTCTTT	CASSGTLNTEAFF	NA	TRBV6-5	few	TRBJ1-1
TGTGCCAGCAGCCCCCGGGAACCCTATCAGCCCCAGCATTTT	CASSPREPYQPQHF	NA	TRBV28	NA	TRBJ1-5
TGCGCCAGCAGCCAAGATTTGGGCTCTGGGGCCAACGTCCTGACTTTC	CASSQDLGSGANVLTF	NA	TRBV4-3	NA	TRBJ2-6
TGTGCCAGCAGCCAAGATCCCACATCTGTGCGGGTCAGTCAGCCCCAGCATTTT	CASSQDPTSVRVSQPQHF	NA	TRBV4-2	NA	TRBJ1-5
TGCGCCAGCAGCTTGGCACAGGGTCCCTACGAGCAGTACTTC	CASSLAQGPYEQYF	NA	TRBV5-1	NA	TRBJ2-7
TGTGCCAGCAGCTTCGGACAGGGGAGGGTGGATGGCTACACCTTC	CASSFGQGRVDGYTF	TRBD1	TRBV7-9	once	TRBJ1-2